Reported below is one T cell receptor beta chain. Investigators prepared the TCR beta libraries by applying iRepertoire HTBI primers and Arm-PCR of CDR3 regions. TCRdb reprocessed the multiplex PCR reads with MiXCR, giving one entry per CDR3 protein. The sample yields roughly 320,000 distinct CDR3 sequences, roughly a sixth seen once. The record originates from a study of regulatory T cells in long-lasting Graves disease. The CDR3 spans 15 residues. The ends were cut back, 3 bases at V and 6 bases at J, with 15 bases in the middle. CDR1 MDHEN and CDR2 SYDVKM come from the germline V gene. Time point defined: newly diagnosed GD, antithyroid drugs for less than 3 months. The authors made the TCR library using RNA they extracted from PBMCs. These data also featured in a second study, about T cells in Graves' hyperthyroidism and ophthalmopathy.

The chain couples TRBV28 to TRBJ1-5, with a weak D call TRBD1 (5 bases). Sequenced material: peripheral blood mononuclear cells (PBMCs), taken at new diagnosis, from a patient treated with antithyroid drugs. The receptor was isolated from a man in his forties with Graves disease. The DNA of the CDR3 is TGTGCCAGCAGTTTGAAAGGGCAGGGATTTCAGCCCCAGCATTTT. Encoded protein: CASSLKGQGFQPQHF.